The source of this T cell receptor (beta chain) is a study of post-analysis software for immune sequencing data. The overall study: Relapsing-remitting, secondary progressive and progressive-relapsing multiple sclerosis courses were included.

Findings and limits, study-wide: Samples made in the same batch grouped tightly together by F measure. The study found TRBV5-6, TRBV5-1 and TRBV20-1 among 4 or 5 TRBV segments more frequent in patients than controls. People with multiple sclerosis had a significantly lower normalized Chao1 diversity than controls did.

The length of the CDR3 is 14 residues. CDR1 and CDR2 (germline): LGHDT, YNNKEL (reference sequence). The ends were cut back, 1 base at V and 1 base at J, with 7 bases in the middle. Presence of unique molecular identifiers characterized the TCR beta cDNA libraries. With roughly 0.95 to 11 million T cells as the source, roughly 500,000 cDNA molecules resulted. TCRdb reprocessed the PCR reads via MiXCR and lists one record per CDR3 protein. Among hundreds of thousands of distinct CDR3 sequences, 44% were seen once, and the ten largest hold under 2%. Notes on this clonotype: Its antigen is not known.

V gene TRBV3-1 combines with J gene TRBJ1-1; possibly TRBD1 for D (5 bases). This clonotype originated in a girl aged 5-17 years with multiple sclerosis. The sequencing sample was made of blood. The CDR3 DNA sequence: TGTGCCAGCAGCCAAGGGACACCGAACACTGAAGCTTTCTTT. It translates to CASSQGTPNTEAFF.